These 27 T cell receptor beta chains were sequenced from one sample in a study of cytomegalovirus exposure and HLA in healthy donors. Using immunoSEQ multiplex PCR, the repertoire was profiled, and TCRdb retains in-frame clones only, with some absent. The sample contains approximately 150,000 clones, around 84% of which appear only once. Sequencing input: PBMCs. These receptors were obtained from a man between 18 and 35 years old in good health and CMV-seropositive.

The rearrangement joins TRBV5-4 to TRBJ1-2; D is unclear. V was cut by 0 bases and J by 0 bases, with 6 bases left in between. CDR1 is SGHNT and CDR2 is YYREEE in the germline V gene (reference sequence). The CDR3 runs 14 residues. The CDR3 is CASSLGDANYGYTF. In DNA form, the CDR3 reads TGTGCCAGCAGCTTGGGAGATGCTAACTATGGCTACACCTTC.

The rearrangement uses TRBV25-1 and TRBJ1-5; 8 bases line up with TRBD1. CDR3 size: 13 residues. In germline, CDR1 is MGHDK, CDR2 SYGVNS. Trimming removed 6 bases from V and 6 bases from J; junction bases left unmatched: 4. The CDR3 protein is CASSGQGGQPQHF. CDR3 DNA: TGTGCCAGCAGCGGACAGGGTGGTCAGCCCCAGCATTTT.

The V call is TRBV7-3, the J call TRBJ2-1; a weak D match, TRBD2 (5 bases). Germline V gene sequence: CDR1 SGHTA, CDR2 FQGTGA. V lost 8 bases and J lost 2, with 10 bases in between. CDR3 length: 13 amino acids. CDR3 residues: CASSVGAYNEQFF. The CDR3 nucleotides read TGTGCCAGCTCCGTCGGGGCCTACAATGAGCAGTTCTTC.

This clone was detected only a few times. This chain links TRBV7-3 with TRBJ1-2; 9 bases line up with TRBD1. This CDR3 region has 14 residues. Germline values: CDR1 SGHTA, CDR2 FQGTGA. Unmatched junction bases numbered 5, after V lost 5 bases and J lost 4 bases. The CDR3 region is CASSPGTGLYGYTF. CDR3 in DNA: TGTGCCAGCAGCCCCGGGACAGGGCTCTATGGCTACACCTTC.

The chain is built from TRBV10-1 and TRBJ2-2; 7 nucleotides agree with TRBD2. Per the germline V gene, CDR1 is WNHNN and CDR2 is SYGVQD (reference sequence). The V segment lost 6 bases and the J segment 5 bases; nucleotides outside the gene matches: 0. The CDR3 contains 12 residues. The CDR3 DNA is TGCGCCAGCAGGGGGGGGACCGGGGAGCTGTTTTTT. Translation gives CASRGGTGELFF.

This clone appeared once. The gene calls are TRBV6-1 and TRBJ2-1; 11 nucleotides line up with TRBD2. Germline CDR1 is MNHNS and CDR2 is SASEGT. Trimming cost V 3 bases and J 5 bases; bases outside gene matches: 3. CDR3 length equals 15 residues. In DNA, the CDR3 is TGTGCCAGCAGTGAGTCTAGCGGGGGGCACAATGAGCAGTTCTTC. As protein: CASSESSGGHNEQFF.

A word on this clone: A much larger clone differs by one base, so this may be a read error. This rearrangement joins TRBV14 to TRBJ1-2, with 7 bases lining up with TRBD1. The CDR3 sequence is 13 residues long. Germline V lookup: CDR1 SGHDN, CDR2 FVKESK. J lost 2 bases, V lost 3 bases, and 0 bases had no gene match. The CDR3 here is CASSQTGNYGYTF. The CDR3 DNA follows: TGTGCCAGCAGCCAGACAGGGAACTATGGCTACACCTTC.

The chain couples TRBV29-1 to TRBJ2-7; D might be TRBD1 (6 bases). V was trimmed by 6 bases and J by 2 bases, leaving 11 bases between them. This CDR3 spans 12 amino acids. Germline V gene data show CDR1 as SQVTM and CDR2 as ANQGSEA. The CDR3 region is CSVQGQAYEQYF. The CDR3 coding sequence is TGCAGCGTCCAGGGACAAGCCTACGAGCAGTACTTC.

V gene TRBV25-1 combines with J gene TRBJ1-3; D not resolved. Deletions cut 3 bases from V and 3 bases from J, with 12 bases between. The germline gives CDR1 MGHDK, CDR2 SYGVNS. The CDR3 spans 15 residues. Written as DNA, the CDR3 is TGTGCCAGCAGTGAGTCTGCAGGTCGTGGAAACACCATATATTTT. This gives the protein CASSESAGRGNTIYF.

This chain connects TRBV10-3 to TRBJ1-4; D is perhaps TRBD1 (5 bases). The CDR3 spans 14 residues. Between the trimmed V and J ends, which lost 6 bases and 10 bases, there was a span of 18 bases. The germline V gene has CDR1 ENHRY and CDR2 SYGVKD. The CDR3, as DNA: TGTGCCATCAGCTCCCAGGGTTCAGTCGGAAAACTGTTTTTT. This encodes CAISSQGSVGKLFF.

The V call is TRBV6-1, the J call TRBJ2-3; TRBD2 agrees at 16 bases. With V trimmed by 3 bases and J by 6 bases, 0 bases remained unmatched. The CDR3 sequence is 15 residues long. The germline V gene encodes CDR1 MNHNS and CDR2 SASEGT. CDR3 coding DNA: TGTGCCAGCAGTGAGGGACTAGCGGGGGGGGATACGCAGTATTTT. Translating gives CASSEGLAGGDTQYF.

The V and J genes are TRBV11-2 and TRBJ2-2; no clear D gene. Between the trimmed V and J ends, which lost 5 bases and 1 base, there was a span of 8 bases. Per the germline V gene, CDR1 is SGHAT and CDR2 is FQNNGV. CDR3 length: 14 residues. CDR3 sequence reads: CASSIELNTGELFF. The CDR3 coding sequence is TGTGCCAGCAGCATCGAACTGAACACCGGGGAGCTGTTTTTT.

The chain is built from TRBV7-2 and TRBJ1-3; D gene unclear. Trimming removed 2 bases at V and 4 bases at J, with 3 bases between. Germline loops: CDR1 SGHTA, CDR2 FQGNSA. CDR3 length: 12 residues. The CDR3 sequence is CASSLQGNTIYF. CDR3 sequence (DNA): TGTGCCAGCAGCTTACAAGGAAACACCATATATTTT.

The genes are TRBV19 and TRBJ2-2; D is possibly TRBD2 (5 bases). The V gene lost 2 bases and the J gene lost 4 bases, with 8 bases spanning the gap. The CDR3 spans 14 residues. Germline V gives CDR1 LNHDA, CDR2 SQIVND (reference sequence). The CDR3 loop reads CASSIFRGTGELFF. The DNA of the CDR3 is TGTGCCAGTAGTATATTCCGGGGCACCGGGGAGCTGTTTTTT.

This chain links TRBV30 with TRBJ2-5, with a weak D call TRBD2 (7 bases). Germline lookup yields CDR1 GTSNPN and CDR2 SVGIG (reference sequence). Between the trimmed V and J ends, which lost 3 bases and 5 bases, there was a span of 16 bases. This CDR3 region has 14 residues. The CDR3 nucleotides are TGTGCCTGGAGGAGGGGGGGGCGAACGGAGACCCAGTACTTC. It translates to CAWRRGGRTETQYF.

J is TRBJ1-2 and V is TRBV30; D may be TRBD1 (5 bases). CDR3 length: 14 residues. Per germline, CDR1 GTSNPN and CDR2 SVGIG (reference sequence). V lost 0 bases, J lost 3 bases, and 11 bases lay in between. DNA for the CDR3: TGTGCCTGGAGTGTGGGTCGGGGGGACTATGGCTACACCTTC. This sequence encodes CAWSVGRGDYGYTF.

This rearrangement joins TRBV7-2 to TRBJ2-7, with a possible D match to TRBD2 (6 bases). V gave up 0 bases and J gave up 2 bases, with 11 bases separating them. The CDR3 is 15 amino acids. CDR1 is SGHTA, CDR2 FQGNSA, per germline. CDR3 sequence: CASSLAGGAPYEQYF. DNA for the CDR3: TGTGCCAGCAGCTTAGCAGGAGGGGCACCCTACGAGCAGTACTTC.

The CDR3 DNA follows: TGCGCCAGCAGCCCTCTGTCGACTAACACTGAAGCTTTCTTT. It codes for CASSPLSTNTEAFF. The chain couples TRBV5-1 to TRBJ1-1; D unclear. This CDR3 has 14 amino acids. CDR1 is SGHRS, CDR2 YFSETQ, per germline. The V gene lost 4 bases and the J gene lost 2 bases, with 12 bases spanning the gap.

V usage is TRBV18 and J usage is TRBJ2-3; 12 bases map to TRBD2. The germline V gene has CDR1 KGHSH and CDR2 LQKENI. V was pared by 2 bases and J by 0 bases, with 6 bases of the junction left unmatched. The CDR3 spans 18 residues. The DNA of the CDR3 is TGTGCCAGCTCACCAGCGGCAGGGACTAGCGGGAGCACAGATACGCAGTATTTT. Translated, it gives CASSPAAGTSGSTDTQYF.

The gene calls are TRBV27 and TRBJ2-4; D perhaps matches TRBD2 (5 bases). Deletions cut 8 bases from V and 5 bases from J, with 16 bases between. The CDR3 has 14 amino acids. Germline loops: CDR1 MNHEY, CDR2 SMNVEV (reference sequence). As DNA, the CDR3 is TGTGCCAGCGGCGCTGGACTGCCGCAAAACATTCAGTACTTC. It codes for CASGAGLPQNIQYF.

The rearrangement uses TRBV19 and TRBJ1-6, with D possibly being TRBD1 (6 bases). In germline, CDR1 is LNHDA, CDR2 SQIVND (reference sequence). This CDR3 region has 15 residues. Trimming pared 1 base from V and 7 bases from J, leaving 11 bases between. As DNA, the CDR3 is TGTGCCAGTAGTATAGGAGCAGGGGAAAATTCACCCCTCCACTTT. Residues: CASSIGAGENSPLHF.

CDR3 DNA sequence: TGTGCCAGCAGCCTAACCCGTAACACTGAAGCTTTCTTT. Encoded protein: CASSLTRNTEAFF. The genes are TRBV6-5 and TRBJ1-1; D remains unclear. V was pared by 6 bases and J by 2 bases, with 10 bases between. Germline V gene data show CDR1 as MNHEY and CDR2 as SVGAGI. CDR3 length equals 13 residues.

This chain joins TRBV10-1 and TRBJ2-7, with D perhaps TRBD2 (6 bases). Germline assignment: CDR1 WNHNN and CDR2 SYGVQD (reference sequence). Trimming took 6 bases from V and 5 from J, leaving 17 bases between them. This CDR3 spans 14 amino acids. The CDR3 is CASSQWGVFDEQYF. As DNA, the CDR3 is TGCGCCAGCAGCCAGTGGGGGGTTTTCGACGAGCAGTACTTC.

The chain joins TRBV7-9 to TRBJ1-1; tentatively, D is TRBD1 (6 bases). The CDR3 totals 14 residues. Germline values: CDR1 SEHNR, CDR2 FQNEAQ (reference sequence). Trimming left V 4 bases short and J 1 base short, with 10 bases between. The CDR3 spells CASSSDRWNTEAFF. The CDR3 DNA reads TGTGCCAGCAGCTCAGACAGGTGGAACACTGAAGCTTTCTTT.

The J gene is TRBJ1-2, the V gene TRBV5-1; D call uncertain. The germline CDR1 and CDR2 sequences are SGHRS and YFSETQ. The CDR3 extends over 12 amino acids. V lost 2 bases, J lost 3 bases, and 5 bases lay in between. CDR3 in DNA: TGCGCCAGCAGCTTCGGTTACTATGGCTACACCTTC. It translates to CASSFGYYGYTF. The variable domain in full, completed from reference TRBV5-1 and TRBJ1-2, reads KAGVTQTPRYLIKTRGQQVTLSCSPISGHRSVSWYQQTPGQGLQFLFEYFSETQRNKGNFPGRFSGRQFSNSRSEMNVSTLELGDSALYLCASSFGYYGYTFGSGTRLTVV.

The J gene is TRBJ2-7, the V gene TRBV7-9, with D possibly being TRBD1 (5 bases). Germline V CDR1 and CDR2: SEHNR, FQNEAQ (reference sequence). CDR3 length: 15 residues. Deletions cut 4 bases from V and 6 bases from J, with 19 bases between. This chain's CDR3 is CASSYWTSLTLEQYF. CDR3 sequence (DNA): TGTGCCAGCAGCTACTGGACATCCCTAACACTCGAGCAGTACTTC.

J is TRBJ2-1 and V is TRBV6-4; TRBD2 agrees at 9 bases. The CDR3 has 16 amino acids. V shed 0 bases, J shed 2 bases, and the junction held 2 bases outside the gene matches. Germline lookup yields CDR1 MRHNA and CDR2 SNTAGT. The CDR3 DNA reads as TGTGCCAGCAGTGACTCGGCTAGCGGGACCTACAATGAGCAGTTCTTC. Its translation: CASSDSASGTYNEQFF.